This T cell receptor (beta chain) emerged from a study of human T cells and chemical hapten exposure. Stated time point: patch test 2, 6 weeks after DPC sensitization. Treatment given: therapeutic diphenylcyclopropenone sensitization with weekly scalp DPC. This clonotype was found a few times. The length of the CDR3 is 13 residues. Trimming shortened V by 5 bases and J by 1 base, and 8 bases separated the two germline ends. Germline CDR1 KGHSH, CDR2 LQKENI. From the RACE reads, TCRdb called clonotypes with MiXCR, one entry per CDR3 protein. The sample lists over 130,000 distinct CDR3 sequences, approximately 10% occurring once.

The clonotype was recovered from a woman aged 45-59 years with alopecia areata. Some clones in this sample may be carry-over from other donors' samples. This chain connects TRBV18 to TRBJ1-1, with D unresolved. Source: whole blood, taken in connection with sensitization to the hapten diphenylcyclopropenone (DPC). CDR3 loop: CASSGYRNTEAFF. CDR3 bases: TGTGCCAGCTCAGGGTACCGGAACACTGAAGCTTTCTTT.